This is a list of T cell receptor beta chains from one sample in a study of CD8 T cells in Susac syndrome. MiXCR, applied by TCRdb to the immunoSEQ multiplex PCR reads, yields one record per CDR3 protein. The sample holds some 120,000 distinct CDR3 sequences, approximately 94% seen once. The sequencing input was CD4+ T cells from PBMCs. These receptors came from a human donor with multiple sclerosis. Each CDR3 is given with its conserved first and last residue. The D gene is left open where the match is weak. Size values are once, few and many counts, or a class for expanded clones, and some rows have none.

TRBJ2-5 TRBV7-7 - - TGTGCCAGCAGCGCGATTAAGTACCAAGAGACCCAGTACTTC CASSAIKYQETQYF
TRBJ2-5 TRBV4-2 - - TGTGCCAGCAGCCAAGGCGGGGACGGGACCCAGTACTTC CASSQGGDGTQYF
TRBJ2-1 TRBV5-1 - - TGCGCCAGCAGCTTCTCCGGCGGAGCGGATTACAATGAGCAGTTCTTC CASSFSGGADYNEQFF
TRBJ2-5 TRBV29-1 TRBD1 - TGCAGCCAACGACAGGGCGAGACCCAGTACTTC CSQRQGETQYF
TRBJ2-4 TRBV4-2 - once TGTGCCAGCAGCCAAGAAGAAAGGGACATTCAGTACTTC CASSQEERDIQYF
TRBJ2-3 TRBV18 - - TGTGCCAGCTCACCAAGTCGCAGCACAGATACGCAGTATTTT CASSPSRSTDTQYF
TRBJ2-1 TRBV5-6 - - TGTGCCAGCAGCTTGGTGGGTTCGGATGAGCAGTTCTTC CASSLVGSDEQFF
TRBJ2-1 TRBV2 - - TGTGCCAGCAGTGAAGAGGCTTACAATGAGCAGTTCTTC CASSEEAYNEQFF
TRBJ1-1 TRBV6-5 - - TGTGCCAGCAGTCAGGAGGGGAGGGAAGCTTTCTTT CASSQEGREAFF
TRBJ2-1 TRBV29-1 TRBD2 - TGCAGCGTTCCTTCGACTAGCGGGAGCTACAATGAGCAGTTCTTC CSVPSTSGSYNEQFF
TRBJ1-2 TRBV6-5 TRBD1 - TGTGCCAGCAGTGAGGACAGGGCTCCATATGGCTACACCTTC CASSEDRAPYGYTF
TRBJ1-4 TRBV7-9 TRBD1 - TGTGCCAGCAGCTTCGGGACAGCCGATCTCGAAAAACTGTTTTTT CASSFGTADLEKLFF
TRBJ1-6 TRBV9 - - TGTGCCAGCAGCGCCGGAGGACTTCAAAATTCACCCCTCCACTTT CASSAGGLQNSPLHF
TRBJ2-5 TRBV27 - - TGTGCCAGCAGTTGGTACGGAGAGACCCAGTACTTC CASSWYGETQYF
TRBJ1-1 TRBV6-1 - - TGTGCCAGCACTGAAAGGGGGTCGTGGGGGCGAAGGGACACTGAAGCTTTCTTT CASTERGSWGRRDTEAFF
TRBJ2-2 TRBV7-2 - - TGTGCCAGCAGCTTGCGAGACAGCAACACCGGGGAGCTGTTTTTT CASSLRDSNTGELFF
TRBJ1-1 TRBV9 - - TGTGCCAGCAGCGTAGGCCCGGGTACGAACACTGAAGCTTTCTTT CASSVGPGTNTEAFF
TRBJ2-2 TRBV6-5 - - TGTGCCAGCAGTTACTCTGTGAACACCGGGGAGCTGTTTTTT CASSYSVNTGELFF
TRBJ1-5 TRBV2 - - TGTGCCAGCAGTGTAAGGGATAGCAATCAGCCCCAGCATTTT CASSVRDSNQPQHF
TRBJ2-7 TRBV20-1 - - TGCAGTGCCAACGACCCGGGGGGCGGCTACGAGCAGTACTTC CSANDPGGGYEQYF
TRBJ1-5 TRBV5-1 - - TGCGCCAGCAGCTTGCGTGCGGGCGGCCAGCCCCAGCATTTT CASSLRAGGQPQHF
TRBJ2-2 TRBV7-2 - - TGTGCCAGCAGGACAACTCGGGGGGAGCTGTTTTTT CASRTTRGELFF
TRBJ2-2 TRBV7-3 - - TGTGCCAGCAGCTTAACCATGAACACCGGGGAGCTGTTTTTT CASSLTMNTGELFF
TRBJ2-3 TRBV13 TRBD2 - TGTGCCAGCGAACGGTTGGGGGGGAGAACAGATACGCAGTATTTT CASERLGGRTDTQYF
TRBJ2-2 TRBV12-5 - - TGTGCTAATGGTTTCCTGCCGACCTCAACCGGGGAGCTGTTTTTT CANGFLPTSTGELFF
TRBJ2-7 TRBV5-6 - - TGTGCCAGCAGCTCACAGGGAGTCTACGAGCAGTACTTC CASSSQGVYEQYF
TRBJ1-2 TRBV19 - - TGTGCCAGTAGCACAGAATATCCGGGCCGAACCTGGTATGGCTACACCTTC CASSTEYPGRTWYGYTF
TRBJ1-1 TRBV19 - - TGTGCCACCGCCGGGACGGGGATGAACACTGAAGCTTTCTTT CATAGTGMNTEAFF
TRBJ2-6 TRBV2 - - TGTGCCAGACGAACTCCCTCTGGGGCCAACGTCCTGACTTTC CARRTPSGANVLTF
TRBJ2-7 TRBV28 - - TGTGCCAGCGCTTCGGCCCCCTACGAGCAGTACTTC CASASAPYEQYF
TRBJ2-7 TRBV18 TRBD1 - TGTGCCAGCTCACCCCCGGGACAGACATTCCACGAGCAGTACTTC CASSPPGQTFHEQYF
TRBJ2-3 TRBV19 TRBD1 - TGTGCCAGTAGTGATACAGGGGGCGGAACAGATACGCAGTATTTT CASSDTGGGTDTQYF
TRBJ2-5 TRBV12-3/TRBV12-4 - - TGTGCCAGCTCAGGGACCCTGGGGAGCCAAGAGACCCAGTACTTC CASSGTLGSQETQYF
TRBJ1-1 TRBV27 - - TGTGCCAGCAGTTTAAGGGGTGAAGCTTTCTTT CASSLRGEAFF
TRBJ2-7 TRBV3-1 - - TGTGCCAGCAGCCCTACTAGAAGCTCCTACGAGCAGTACTTC CASSPTRSSYEQYF
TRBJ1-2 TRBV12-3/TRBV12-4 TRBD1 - TGTGCCAGCAGCGGACAGGGTTGGAAGGGCTACACCTTC CASSGQGWKGYTF
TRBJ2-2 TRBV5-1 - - TGCGCCAGCAGCTCCCAACGTTCGGGAACCGGGGAGCTGTTTTTT CASSSQRSGTGELFF
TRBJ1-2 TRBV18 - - TGTGCCAGCTCACACCCGGGACACTATGGCTACACCTTC CASSHPGHYGYTF
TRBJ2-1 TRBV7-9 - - TGTGCCAGCAGCCCACCGGCGGGAATCTCCTACAATGAGCAGTTCTTC CASSPPAGISYNEQFF
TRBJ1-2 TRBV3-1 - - TGTGCCAGCAACGGGGTAAACTATGGCTACACCTTC CASNGVNYGYTF
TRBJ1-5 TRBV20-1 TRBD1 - TGCAGTGCTAGAGGGGGGACAGGGAGTTCTCAGCCCCAGCATTTT CSARGGTGSSQPQHF
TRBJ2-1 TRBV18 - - TGTGCCAGCTCACCAGGCGCGGGATTCAACAATGAGCAGTTCTTC CASSPGAGFNNEQFF
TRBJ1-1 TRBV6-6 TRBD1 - TGTGCCAGCAGTACGGGACAGGGGGTAGGGAACACTGAAGCTTTCTTT CASSTGQGVGNTEAFF
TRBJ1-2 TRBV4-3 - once TGCGCCAGCAGCCAAGACCGGGACCGGGCTAACTATGGCTACACCTTC CASSQDRDRANYGYTF
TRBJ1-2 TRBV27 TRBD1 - TGTGCCAGCAGTTTAACTCAGGGGGCTAACTATGGCTACACCTTC CASSLTQGANYGYTF
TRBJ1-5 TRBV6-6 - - TGTGCCAGCAGTCCGGGACGGGACAATCAGCCCCAGCATTTT CASSPGRDNQPQHF
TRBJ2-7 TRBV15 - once TGTGCCACCAGCAGAGGAGGGATACAGAGCTACGAGCAGTACTTC CATSRGGIQSYEQYF
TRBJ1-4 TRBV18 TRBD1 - TGTGCCAGCTCACCCCAGGGGGCTGCTAATGAAAAACTGTTTTTT CASSPQGAANEKLFF
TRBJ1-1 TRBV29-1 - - TGCAGCGTTGAAGATAAAACCGGGGGAACTGAAGCTTTCTTT CSVEDKTGGTEAFF
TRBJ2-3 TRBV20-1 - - TGCAGTGTTGGGGGCGGCACAGATACGCAGTATTTT CSVGGGTDTQYF
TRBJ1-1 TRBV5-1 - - TGCGCCAGCAGCCTTGTCCCGACAGGTGGGAACACTGAAGCTTTCTTT CASSLVPTGGNTEAFF
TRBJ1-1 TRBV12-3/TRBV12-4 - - TGTGCCAGCAGTTTACGGGACCCCCGAGAAGCTTTCTTT CASSLRDPREAFF
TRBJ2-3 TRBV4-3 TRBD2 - TGCGCCAGCAGCCAAGATAGCGGGGGTACGCAGTATTTT CASSQDSGGTQYF
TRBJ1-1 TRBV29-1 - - TGCAGCGTTGAAGATCATGTTTTGGGGAGAGCTTTCTTT CSVEDHVLGRAFF
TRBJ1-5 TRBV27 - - TGTGCCAGCAGTACCGCGGTCGACAGGCCCGGATATAGCAATCAGCCCCAGCATTTT CASSTAVDRPGYSNQPQHF
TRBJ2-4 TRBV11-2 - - TGTGCCAGCAGCTTAGAGACTAGAAACATTCAGTACTTC CASSLETRNIQYF
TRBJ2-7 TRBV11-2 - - TGTGCCAGCAGCTCTGCGGGCCCAACTACGCGGAGAGACTACGAGCAGTACTTC CASSSAGPTTRRDYEQYF
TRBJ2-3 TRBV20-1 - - TGCAGTGCTAGAACAGATACGCAGTATTTT CSARTDTQYF